The 15 T cell receptor beta chains below come from one sample, sequenced in a study of blood T cells in healthy people across ages. A second PCR of about 6 to 11 cycles used a sample-barcoded 5' primer and a J-beta primer mix. From the 5' RACE reads, TCRdb called clonotypes with MiXCR, one entry per CDR3 protein. The table shows 1,500,000 or so distinct CDR3 sequences, with roughly 43% occurring only once. The sample comprised blood. These receptors came from a woman younger than 30 in good health.

This sequence joins TRBV4-1 and TRBJ2-1; TRBD2 is a possible D gene (6 bases). Trimming stripped 9 bases from V and 4 bases from J, with 13 bases between. CDR3 length equals 13 residues. The germline CDR1 and CDR2 sequences are MGHRA and YSYEKL. CDR3 bases: TGCGCCAGTGTTGGTAGCGGTTACAATGAGCAGTTCTTC. This encodes CASVGSGYNEQFF.

The chain joins TRBV27 to TRBJ2-1, with D uncertain. The end of the DNA fits TRBJ2-7 better, so the J call may be wrong. Germline CDR1 is MNHEY and CDR2 is SMNVEV (reference sequence). The CDR3 runs to 15 residues. The DNA for the CDR3 is TGTGCCAGCAGTTCCTACACCAGCTCCTACAATGAGCAGTACTTC. Its protein is CASSSYTSSYNEQYF.

This sequence joins TRBV29-1 and TRBJ2-7, with a weak D call TRBD2 (6 bases). Germline CDR1 SQVTM, CDR2 ANQGSEA. The V end lost 3 bases, the J end lost 7 bases, and 16 bases lay between the germline ends. This CDR3 has 13 residues. The CDR3 loop is CSVDGGDTREQYF. CDR3 in DNA: TGCAGCGTTGATGGCGGGGATACTCGGGAGCAGTACTTC.

This chain joins TRBV7-2 and TRBJ1-5; D is ambiguous. Germline V gene data show CDR1 as SGHTA and CDR2 as FQGNSA. This CDR3 comprises 14 residues. V lost 1 base, J lost 6 bases, and 10 bases lay in between. CDR3 residues: CASSLVTLFQPQHF. The DNA for the CDR3 is TGTGCCAGCAGCTTAGTGACTCTATTTCAGCCCCAGCATTTT.

V usage is TRBV4-2 and J usage is TRBJ2-7; 12 bases match TRBD2. Per germline, CDR1 LGHNA and CDR2 YNFKEQ. V lost 2 bases, J lost 2 bases, and 10 bases stayed unmatched. The CDR3 covers 18 residues. CDR3 bases: TGTGCCAGCAGCCAACAACGACTAGCGGGGGCTCTGACCTACGAGCAGTACTTC. It yields the protein CASSQQRLAGALTYEQYF.

This rearrangement joins TRBV7-8 to TRBJ2-1; 12 bases are a match to TRBD2. Germline CDR1 reads SGHVS; CDR2 reads FQNEAQ. Trimming removed 5 bases from V and 9 bases from J; junction bases left unmatched: 14. The CDR3 has 17 residues. The CDR3: CASSTRTSGIFKGEQFF. As DNA, the CDR3 is TGTGCCAGCAGCACGCGGACTAGCGGGATCTTTAAGGGTGAGCAGTTCTTC.

This chain links TRBV20-1 with TRBJ2-6; possibly TRBD1 for D (5 bases). The CDR3 is 17 amino acids. Trimming stripped 6 bases from V and 8 bases from J, with 26 bases between. From germline, CDR1 is DFQATT and CDR2 SNEGSKA (reference sequence). In DNA form, the CDR3 reads TGCAGTGCCATCGATACAGGAGTGGACCTCGAGACCAACGTCCTGACTTTC. This codes for CSAIDTGVDLETNVLTF.

This clonotype was recorded a few times. The V gene is TRBV7-2, the J gene TRBJ2-4; D ambiguous. The length of the CDR3 is 13 residues. Germline V gene data show CDR1 as SGHTA and CDR2 as FQGNSA. The V end lost 5 bases, the J end lost 7 bases, and 12 bases lay between the germline ends. CDR3 in DNA: TGTGCCAGCAGCACCCAGAGGTCGAACATTCAGTACTTC. Protein: CASSTQRSNIQYF.

V gene TRBV12-3 or TRBV12-4 combines with J gene TRBJ1-4; perhaps TRBD1 as D (5 bases). Trimming took off 5 bases at V and 3 bases at J, with 13 bases between the two ends. The CDR3 runs 15 residues. Here the CDR3 DNA reads TGTGCCAGCAGTCCCGAATTGGGGGCTAATGAAAAACTGTTTTTT. This gives the protein CASSPELGANEKLFF.

The rearrangement joins TRBV20-1 to TRBJ2-7, with D uncertain. Trimming removed 1 base from V and 2 bases from J, with 6 bases in between. The CDR3 has 12 residues. Germline loops: CDR1 DFQATT, CDR2 SNEGSKA (reference sequence). The CDR3 reads CSARGAAYEQYF. For the CDR3, the DNA is TGCAGTGCTAGAGGGGCTGCCTACGAGCAGTACTTC.

V usage is TRBV2 and J usage is TRBJ2-3, with TRBD1 identical over 7 bases. Germline assignment: CDR1 SNHLY and CDR2 FYNNEI. The trim removed 8 bases at V and 2 bases at J, leaving 7 bases unmatched. The CDR3 consists of 14 residues. The chain's CDR3 is CASLRDRNTDTQYF. The CDR3 coding sequence is TGTGCCAGCCTACGGGACAGAAACACAGATACGCAGTATTTT.

The rearrangement links TRBV12-3 or TRBV12-4 to TRBJ1-2, with D perhaps TRBD1 (6 bases). The CDR3 consists of 15 residues. Trimming stripped 3 bases from V and 4 bases from J, with 15 bases between. The CDR3 DNA follows: TGTGCCAGCAGTTTGATGGCAGGGGAGGTCTATGGCTACACCTTC. It encodes CASSLMAGEVYGYTF.

The chain recombines TRBV20-1 with TRBJ2-1; TRBD1 aligns across 8 bases. This CDR3 is 16 amino acids long. V lost 3 bases and J lost 6; bases outside the gene matches: 13. Germline V gives CDR1 DFQATT, CDR2 SNEGSKA (reference sequence). CDR3 coding DNA: TGCAGTGCTAGTCCCGTGGACAGGGTGAAAAGCAATGAGCAGTTCTTC. Translation gives CSASPVDRVKSNEQFF.

The gene calls are TRBV29-1 and TRBJ2-7, with D unclear. CDR1 SQVTM and CDR2 ANQGSEA come from the germline V gene. V was trimmed by 4 bases and J by 3 bases, leaving 13 bases between them. The CDR3 is 13 residues long. CDR3 coding DNA: TGCAGCGTTGCCTACAGTCTCGGCTACGAGCAGTACTTC. It is translated as CSVAYSLGYEQYF.

CDR3 nucleotides: TGTGCCAGCAGCGCCCCAGACAGTAGAATCACAGATACGCAGTATTTT. Translation: CASSAPDSRITDTQYF. This chain links TRBV3-1 with TRBJ2-3; tentatively, D is TRBD1 (5 bases). V was pared by 5 bases and J by 2 bases, with 17 bases between. This CDR3 is 16 amino acids long. Per germline, CDR1 LGHDT and CDR2 YNNKEL (reference sequence).